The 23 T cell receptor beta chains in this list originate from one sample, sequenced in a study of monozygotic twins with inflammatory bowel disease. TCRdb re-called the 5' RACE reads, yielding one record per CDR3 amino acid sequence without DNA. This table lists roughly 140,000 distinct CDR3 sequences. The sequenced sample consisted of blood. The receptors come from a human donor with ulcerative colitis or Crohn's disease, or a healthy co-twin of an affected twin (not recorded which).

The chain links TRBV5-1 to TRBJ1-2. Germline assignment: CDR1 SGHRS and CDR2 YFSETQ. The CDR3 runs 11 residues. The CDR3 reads CASSLVGGYTF.

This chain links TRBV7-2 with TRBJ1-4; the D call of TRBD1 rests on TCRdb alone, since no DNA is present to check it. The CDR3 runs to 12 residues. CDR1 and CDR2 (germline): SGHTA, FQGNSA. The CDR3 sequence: CASSLQGEKLFF.

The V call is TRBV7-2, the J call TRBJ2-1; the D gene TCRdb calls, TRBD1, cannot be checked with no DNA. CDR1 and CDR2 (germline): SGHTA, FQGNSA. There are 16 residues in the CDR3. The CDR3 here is CASSIQGQGNTGEQFF.

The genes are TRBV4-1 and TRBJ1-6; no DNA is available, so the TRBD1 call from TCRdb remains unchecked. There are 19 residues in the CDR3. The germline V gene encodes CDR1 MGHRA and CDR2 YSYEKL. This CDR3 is CASSQDDGTEHSYNSPLHF.

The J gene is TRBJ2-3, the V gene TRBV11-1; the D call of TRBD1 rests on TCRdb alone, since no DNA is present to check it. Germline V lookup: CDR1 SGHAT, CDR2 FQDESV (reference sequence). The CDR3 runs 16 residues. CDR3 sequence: CASSLHGQGSTDTQYF.

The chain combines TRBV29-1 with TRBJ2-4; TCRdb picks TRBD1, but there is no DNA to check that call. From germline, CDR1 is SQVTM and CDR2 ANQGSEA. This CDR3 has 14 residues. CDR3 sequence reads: CSVHGQGGQNIQYF.

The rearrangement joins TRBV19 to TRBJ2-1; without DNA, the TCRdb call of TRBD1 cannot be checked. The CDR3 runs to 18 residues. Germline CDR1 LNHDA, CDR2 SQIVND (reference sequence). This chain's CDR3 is CASSTPRAGTGTYNEQFF.

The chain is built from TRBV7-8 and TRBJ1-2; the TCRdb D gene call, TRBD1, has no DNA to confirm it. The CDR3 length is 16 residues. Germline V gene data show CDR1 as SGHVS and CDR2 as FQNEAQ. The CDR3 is CASSFGTGGVGYGYTF.

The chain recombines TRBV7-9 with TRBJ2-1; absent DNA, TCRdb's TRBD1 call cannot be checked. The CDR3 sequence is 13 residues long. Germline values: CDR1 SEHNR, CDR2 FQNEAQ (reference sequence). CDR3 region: CASSSSDNPGQFF.

The CDR3 loop reads CASRELSGGARNIQYF. V and J are TRBV2 and TRBJ2-4; TCRdb proposes TRBD2, but this gene call is untestable without DNA. Germline loops: CDR1 SNHLY, CDR2 FYNNEI. This CDR3 comprises 16 residues.

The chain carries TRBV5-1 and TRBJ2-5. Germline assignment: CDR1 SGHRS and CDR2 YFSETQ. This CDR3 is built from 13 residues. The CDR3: CASSLRSQETQYF.

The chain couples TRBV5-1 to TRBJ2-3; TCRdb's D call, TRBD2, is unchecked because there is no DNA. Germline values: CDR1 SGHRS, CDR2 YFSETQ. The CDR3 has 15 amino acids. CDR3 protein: CASSVPSGGPDTQYF.

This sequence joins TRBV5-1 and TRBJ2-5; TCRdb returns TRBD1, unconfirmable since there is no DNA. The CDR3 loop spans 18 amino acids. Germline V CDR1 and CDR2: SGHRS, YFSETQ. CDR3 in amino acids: CASSLPRAGVLAQETQYF. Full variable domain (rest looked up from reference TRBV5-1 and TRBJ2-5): KAGVTQTPRYLIKTRGQQVTLSCSPISGHRSVSWYQQTPGQGLQFLFEYFSETQRNKGNFPGRFSGRQFSNSRSEMNVSTLELGDSALYLCASSLPRAGVLAQETQYFGPGTRLLVL.

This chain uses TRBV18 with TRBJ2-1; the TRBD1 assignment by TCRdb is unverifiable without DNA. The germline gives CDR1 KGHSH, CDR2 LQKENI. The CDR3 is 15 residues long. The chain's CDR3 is CASSPATGTYNEQFF.

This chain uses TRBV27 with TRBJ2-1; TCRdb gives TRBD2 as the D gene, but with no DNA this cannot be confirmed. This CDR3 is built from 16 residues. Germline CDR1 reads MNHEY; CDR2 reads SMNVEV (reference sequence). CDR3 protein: CASSFLRGGGYNEQFF.

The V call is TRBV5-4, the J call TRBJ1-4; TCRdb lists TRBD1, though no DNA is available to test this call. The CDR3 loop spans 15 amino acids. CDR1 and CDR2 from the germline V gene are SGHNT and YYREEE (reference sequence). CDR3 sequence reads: CASSLVGQGNEKLFF.

This CDR3 reads CASRPTSGSSTDTQYF. The V call is TRBV5-1, the J call TRBJ2-3; TCRdb designates TRBD2, a call that cannot be tested without DNA. The CDR3 has 16 amino acids. Germline loops: CDR1 SGHRS, CDR2 YFSETQ.

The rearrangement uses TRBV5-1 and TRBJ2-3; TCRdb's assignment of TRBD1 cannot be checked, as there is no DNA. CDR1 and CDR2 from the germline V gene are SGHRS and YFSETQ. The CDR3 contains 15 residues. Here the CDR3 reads CASSQPLTDTDTQYF. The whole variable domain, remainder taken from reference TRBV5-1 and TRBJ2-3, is KAGVTQTPRYLIKTRGQQVTLSCSPISGHRSVSWYQQTPGQGLQFLFEYFSETQRNKGNFPGRFSGRQFSNSRSEMNVSTLELGDSALYLCASSQPLTDTDTQYFGPGTRLTVL.

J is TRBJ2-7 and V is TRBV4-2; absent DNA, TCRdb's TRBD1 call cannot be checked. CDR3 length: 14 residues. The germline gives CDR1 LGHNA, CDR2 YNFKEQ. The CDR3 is CASSQAGLSYEQYF.

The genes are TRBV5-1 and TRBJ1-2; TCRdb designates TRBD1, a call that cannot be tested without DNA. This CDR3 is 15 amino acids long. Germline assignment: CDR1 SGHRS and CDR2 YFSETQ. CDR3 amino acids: CASRYTGGENYGYTF.

CDR3 loop: CASSQLTVNTEAFF. V gene TRBV14 combines with J gene TRBJ1-1. The length of the CDR3 is 14 residues. Germline V gene data show CDR1 as SGHDN and CDR2 as FVKESK.

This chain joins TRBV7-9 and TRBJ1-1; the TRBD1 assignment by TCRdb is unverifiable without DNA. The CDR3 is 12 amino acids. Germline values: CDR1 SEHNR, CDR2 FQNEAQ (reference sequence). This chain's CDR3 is CASSNREIEAFF. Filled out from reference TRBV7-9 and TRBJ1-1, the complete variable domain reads DTGVSQNPRHKITKRGQNVTFRCDPISEHNRLYWYRQTLGQGPEFLTYFQNEAQLEKSRLLSDRFSAERPKGSFSTLEIQRTEQGDSAMYLCASSNREIEAFFGQGTRLTVV.

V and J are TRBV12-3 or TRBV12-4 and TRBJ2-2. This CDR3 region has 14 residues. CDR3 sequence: CASSSPNYTGELFF.